Listed below are T cell receptor beta chains from one sample, sequenced in a study of T cell responses to AZD1222 COVID-19 vaccine. Produced via immunoSEQ multiplex PCR; TCRdb's table is partial and in-frame only. The profile shows roughly 130,000 clones, 91% of them singletons. Sequenced material: peripheral blood, taken on day 0 of AZD1222 vaccination. The source of these receptors is an adult in good health. Each CDR3 is given with its conserved first and last residue. The order of the fields is D gene, J gene, V gene, clone size, CDR3 DNA, CDR3 protein. The D gene is left open where the match is weak. For some rows the clone size is stated as once, few or many, or as a class when expanded; others skip it.

TRBD1 TRBJ2-7 TRBV2 NA TGTGCCAGCAGTGAAATCGGGACAGGGATCGACGAGCAGTACTTC CASSEIGTGIDEQYF
NA TRBJ2-5 TRBV27 NA TGTGCCAGCAGTTTGGAGGGGGAGACCCAGTACTTC CASSLEGETQYF
TRBD2 TRBJ2-3 TRBV2 NA TGTGCCAGCCTGGGGGGGGGATATACGCAGTATTTT CASLGGGYTQYF
NA TRBJ1-1 TRBV18 NA TGTGCCAGCTCACCACTAGGGGTGAACACTGAAGCTTTCTTT CASSPLGVNTEAFF
NA TRBJ2-5 TRBV7-9 NA TGTGCCAGCAGTTCATTACTGGGAGAGACCCAGTACTTC CASSSLLGETQYF
NA TRBJ2-7 TRBV19 NA TGTGCCAGTAGCTACCTACCGGGCGAGCAGTACTTC CASSYLPGEQYF
TRBD2 TRBJ2-7 TRBV5-5 NA TGTGCCAGCAGCTTGAGCAGGCTAGCGGGAGTCAACGAGCAGTACTTC CASSLSRLAGVNEQYF
NA TRBJ1-2 TRBV7-9 once TGTGCCAACGGACGGAGCTATGGCTACACCTTC CANGRSYGYTF
NA TRBJ1-5 TRBV5-1 NA TGCGCCAGCAGTTCGGACAACCCCAATCAGCCCCAGCATTTT CASSSDNPNQPQHF
NA TRBJ1-4 TRBV12-5 NA TGTGCTAGTGGTTTAGTCAGTGAGGAAAAACTGTTTTTT CASGLVSEEKLFF